This entry describes one T cell receptor beta chain. The antigen it recognizes is unknown. Per-base quality was not reported, and no clone a single base away is much larger than it. This sample is part of a study of T cell changes during pregnancy in multiple sclerosis (dated by TCRdb to the late 2010s). For context, the study as a whole: Changes in the T cell repertoire over the course of pregnancy were examined in this study in women with multiple sclerosis.

Library preparation was by the immunoSEQ multiplex PCR assay. TCRdb re-hosts the immuneACCESS table, in-frame sequences only. Its copies lack some clones; in the studies checked, an unresolved V gene accounts for under half of them, and the cause for the rest is not known. The sample table records 40,000 to 55,000 clones; 85% to 95% of these occur just once. Roughly 0.55% of the sample is in the top ten clones. V is cut back by 7 bases and J by 10 bases, with 18 bases in the junction unmatched. CDR1 and CDR2 are read off the germline V gene (reference sequence) as MNHEY and SMNVEV. From the cysteine through the phenylalanine, the CDR3 covers 16 amino acids. Here the CDR3 DNA is all that survives: 48 bases in frame from base 1.

The rearrangement combines TRBV27 with TRBJ2-1, with 8 middle bases fitting TRBD2. The receptor was isolated from a female donor with multiple sclerosis, enrolled in a pregnancy study. The starting material was CD4+ T cells from peripheral blood mononuclear cells, obtained in the third trimester of pregnancy. The encoded CDR3 is CASNSRSGSWGTEQFF. The bases are TGTGCCAGCAATTCACGGAGCGGGAGTTGGGGAACGGAGCAGTTCTTC.